This T cell receptor beta chain was recorded in a study of T cells in Graves' hyperthyroidism and ophthalmopathy. General observations from the study: Prediction of ophthalmopathy progression came a median about 6 months pre-onset.

Using RNA transcripts as the source, TCR beta CDR3 regions were amplified. The TCR CDR3 first-round RT-PCR relied on the HTBI primer set. TCRdb passed the multiplex PCR reads through MiXCR, listing each CDR3 protein once. The table records roughly 640,000 distinct CDR3 sequences, roughly a sixth of them present only once. In its sample, this clonotype was seen many times. What it recognizes is unknown. The germline V gene encodes CDR1 SGHRS and CDR2 YFSETQ. The germline V and J ends were trimmed by 0 bases and 5 bases, with 13 bases remaining between them. CDR3 length: 15 residues. The PBMCs studied were ones that came from 10 ml fresh peripheral blood.

The receptor's source is a woman aged 35 to 49 with Graves' ophthalmopathy. The specimen was blood. The V call is TRBV5-1, the J call TRBJ2-3; D gene uncertain. CDR3 sequence reads: CASSLVTAAQDTQYF. The CDR3 bases are TGCGCCAGCAGCTTGGTAACGGCAGCACAAGATACGCAGTATTTT.